Sequencing of this T cell receptor beta chain was carried out in a study of T cells after posttransplantation cyclophosphamide (dated by TCRdb to between 2015 and 2016). Concerning the study at large: The study tracked T cell repertoire reconstitution by TRB sequencing after myeloablative bone marrow transplantation using posttransplantation cyclophosphamide as GVHD prophylaxis. Antigen receptor sequencing covered samples from some 35 PTCy-treated patients and approximately 15 of their related bone marrow donors. Blood from all 35 or so PTCy patients with 1-year posttransplant specimens was subjected to TRB sequencing. TRB sequencing was also done on up to about 3 additional blood samples from 2 to 5.2 years after transplant in 3 patients, and on pretransplant blood from a handful of patients. Because TRA and TRB clonality correlated tightly in several samples, later TCR analyses were limited to TRB. Public TRB sequences were checked against a database of over 3,000 sequences associated with responses to pathogens, tumor antigens, self-antigens and alloantigens. The study at large found these results: Donor-recipient similarity was low at 1-2 months but rose over the first year, and later blood repertoires were often dominated by donor CD8+ memory clones. The TRB repertoires of T cells infiltrating skin or GI tract showed only limited overlap with the TRB repertoires of T cells in blood. Across roughly 45 patients, recipient CMV seropositivity and CMV reactivation were highly associated with TRB clonality; PTCy diversity was similar to CNI/methotrexate controls.

Related bone marrow donors provided peripheral blood samples on the day of marrow donation. Peripheral blood and bone marrow mononuclear cells were isolated by Ficoll-Hypaque density centrifugation and were cryopreserved. A remark on this clone: It lacks a known antigen. Base qualities are not at hand, and no much larger clone is one base apart.

Taken from cysteine to phenylalanine, the CDR3 has 12 residues. The retained sequence is limited to the CDR3, 36 bases, with the frame set at the first base. Per the germline V gene, MNHEY is the CDR1 and SVGAGI is the CDR2. Between the V and J ends, shortened by 8 bases and 3 bases respectively, the junction contains 10 bases. Genomic DNA was the input for TRB sequencing, which was run either with the immunoSEQ assay at survey resolution or with the hsTCRB kit. Regarding the original processing steps: The immunoSEQ software handled the initial read processing, while the LymphoSeq R package was used for the repertoire analyses. Clonality was calculated as 1 minus normalized Shannon entropy, and the Gini coefficient was also calculated for each TRB dataset. Phenotypes of unsorted samples were inferred by mapping TRB sequences from sorted subsets of the recipient or donor onto unsorted samples of the same recipient. What TCRdb holds here is the immuneACCESS table cut down to in-frame rearrangements. Part of the clones is not present; checked against another copy, under half of the missing clones reflect an unresolved V gene, and the others are unexplained. V, J and clone size were drawn from that table, and D and trimming were deduced from the DNA. In all, the sample holds approximately 29,000 clones, and roughly 89% of those were seen once. The ten biggest clones cover 2.5% to 4% of the sample.

The sample consisted of PBMCs. The TCR originated in a middle-aged man. Recombination joined TRBV6-5 with TRBJ1-2, with an unclear D gene assignment. The nucleotides are TGTGCCAGCTGGTTCGCAGACTATGGCTACACCTTC. Its protein reads: CASWFADYGYTF.